The 15 T cell receptor beta chains below come from one sample, sequenced in a study of T cell responses to AZD1222 COVID-19 vaccine. Sequencing used immunoSEQ multiplex PCR; TCRdb keeps in-frame clones, though not all of them. The repertoire holds about 160,000 clones, 80% to 90% seen once, with 4.5% to 6% in the top ten. The material sequenced was peripheral blood, taken on day 0 of AZD1222 vaccination. These TCRs come from an adult in good health.

The chain uses TRBV18 and TRBJ1-1; TRBD1 aligns across 10 bases. Trimming at V came to 2 bases and at J to 5 bases, leaving 5 bases not matched to a gene. Germline values: CDR1 KGHSH, CDR2 LQKENI. CDR3 length: 15 residues. The CDR3, as DNA: TGTGCCAGCTCACCATTAGGACAGGGGGGGACTGAAGCTTTCTTT. As protein: CASSPLGQGGTEAFF.

V usage is TRBV7-2 and J usage is TRBJ1-1; D is undetermined. V lost 1 base and J lost 4, with 7 bases in between. CDR3 length: 13 amino acids. CDR1 is SGHTA and CDR2 is FQGNSA in the germline V gene. The CDR3 coding sequence is TGTGCCAGCAGCTTAGTAGGCATCACTGAAGCTTTCTTT. Its translation: CASSLVGITEAFF.

The chain is built from TRBV15 and TRBJ2-3, with TRBD2 matching over 7 bases. CDR1 and CDR2 (germline): LNHNV, YYDKDF (reference sequence). The CDR3 loop spans 15 amino acids. The trim removed 1 base at V and 2 bases at J, leaving 3 bases unmatched. The CDR3 is CATSRAAGITDTQYF. The CDR3 nucleotides read TGTGCCACCAGCAGAGCAGCGGGGATCACAGATACGCAGTATTTT.

The V gene is TRBV11-2, the J gene TRBJ1-2; D may be TRBD1 (5 bases). V was pared by 5 bases and J by 4 bases, with 17 bases between. Germline CDR1 is SGHAT and CDR2 is FQNNGV. This CDR3 has 15 residues. The CDR3 loop reads CASSRTSTNLYGYTF. The CDR3 bases are TGTGCCAGCAGCCGGACATCGACCAACCTCTATGGCTACACCTTC.

The V and J genes are TRBV9 and TRBJ1-2; TRBD1 might be the D (5 bases). In germline, CDR1 is SGDLS, CDR2 YYNGEE. The CDR3 runs to 15 residues. Trimming took 3 bases from V and 0 from J, leaving 12 bases between them. CDR3 in amino acids: CASSGRDGPNYGYTF. The CDR3 bases are TGTGCCAGCAGCGGCCGGGACGGACCTAACTATGGCTACACCTTC.

The chain combines TRBV11-2 with TRBJ2-6; D assignment may be TRBD1 or TRBD2 (5 bases each). V was pared by 5 bases and J by 4 bases, with 18 bases between. Germline V CDR1 and CDR2: SGHAT, FQNNGV. CDR3 length equals 17 residues. In nucleotides, the CDR3 is TGTGCCAGCAGCGGGACGGGATCGGGATCGGGGGCCAACGTCCTGACTTTC. Its protein product is CASSGTGSGSGANVLTF.

V usage is TRBV4-1 and J usage is TRBJ1-3; unclear D gene. Germline V lookup: CDR1 MGHRA, CDR2 YSYEKL. V was shortened by 1 base and J by 0 bases, with 7 bases between the two germline ends. The CDR3 totals 15 residues. The CDR3 spells CASSQGQVSGNTIYF. CDR3 nucleotides: TGCGCCAGCAGCCAAGGGCAGGTCTCTGGAAACACCATATATTTT.

The chain uses TRBV19 and TRBJ1-1, with D perhaps matching TRBD1 (6 bases). Between the trimmed V and J ends, which lost 6 bases and 3 bases, there was a span of 17 bases. The germline gives CDR1 LNHDA, CDR2 SQIVND (reference sequence). CDR3 length: 15 amino acids. The DNA of the CDR3 is TGTGCCAGTAGCGACCCAGGGGTTCTGGACACTGAAGCTTTCTTT. Translation: CASSDPGVLDTEAFF.

V is TRBV7-2 and J is TRBJ2-5; TRBD2 agrees at 9 bases. Germline lookup yields CDR1 SGHTA and CDR2 FQGNSA. J was trimmed by 5 bases and V by 3 bases; bases with no gene match: 4. The CDR3 spans 14 residues. CDR3 coding DNA: TGTGCCAGCAGCTTCCAGAGCGGGAGGGAGACCCAGTACTTC. Its protein is CASSFQSGRETQYF.

The chain recombines TRBV7-8 with TRBJ2-7; D is unclear. Deletions cut 1 base from V and 4 bases from J, with 11 bases between. The CDR3 length is 14 residues. The V gene's germline CDR1 is SGHVS and CDR2 FQNEAQ. The CDR3 sequence: CASSLGGFLYEQYF. DNA for the CDR3: TGTGCCAGCAGCTTAGGTGGATTTCTGTACGAGCAGTACTTC.

The sample holds one count of this clone. The chain is built from TRBV6-5 and TRBJ1-2; D not certain. Trimming left V 2 bases short and J 2 bases short, with 6 bases between. The CDR3 runs to 13 residues. The germline V gene has CDR1 MNHEY and CDR2 SVGAGI. The CDR3 DNA reads TGTGCCAGCAGTTACAGGGAAAACTATGGCTACACCTTC. Protein: CASSYRENYGYTF.

V and J are TRBV7-3 and TRBJ1-1; perhaps TRBD1 as D (5 bases). Germline assignment: CDR1 SGHTA and CDR2 FQGTGA. The CDR3 length is 14 residues. V lost 5 bases to trimming and J lost 2 bases, with 12 bases between them. CDR3 coding DNA: TGTGCCAGCAGCGTCAGGGTACTTAACACTGAAGCTTTCTTT. It specifies CASSVRVLNTEAFF.

The J gene is TRBJ2-7, the V gene TRBV24-1; D unclear. CDR1 is KGHDR, CDR2 SFDVKD, per germline. The CDR3 contains 13 residues. V lost 3 bases to trimming and J lost 1 base, with 6 bases between them. Here the CDR3 DNA reads TGTGCCACCAGTGATCCCTGGTCCTACGAGCAGTACTTC. Translation gives CATSDPWSYEQYF.

The chain joins TRBV28 to TRBJ2-1, with 10 bases identical to TRBD1. The V gene's germline CDR1 is MDHEN and CDR2 SYDVKM. CDR3 length: 16 residues. The V segment lost 4 bases and the J segment 8 bases; nucleotides outside the gene matches: 11. CDR3 sequence: CASSSSGTGAGDEQFF. In DNA, the CDR3 is TGTGCCAGCAGTTCATCCGGGACAGGGGCCGGCGATGAGCAGTTCTTC.

The chain uses TRBV5-1 and TRBJ1-1, with D possibly matching TRBD1 (6 bases). The V end lost 0 bases, the J end lost 0 bases, and 9 bases lay between the germline ends. The germline gives CDR1 SGHRS, CDR2 YFSETQ. This CDR3 has 15 residues. The CDR3 here is CASSLVGALNTEAFF. The CDR3 DNA reads TGCGCCAGCAGCTTGGTGGGGGCCCTGAACACTGAAGCTTTCTTT.